The 10 T cell receptor beta chains below come from one sample, sequenced in a study of vaccination effects on CD4 cells after COVID-19. Sequencing in the ViraFEST assay came after antigen-specific CD4+ T cells had been expanded with viral peptide pools, which were used to stimulate PBMC. Following 10 days of culture, CD4+ T cells were isolated. Vaccine recipients lacked prior SARS-CoV-2 infection and had negative nucleocapsid antibodies. No antigen has been identified for these receptors. The protocol was immunoSEQ multiplex PCR, while the TCRdb copy is restricted to in-frame clones and leaves out a portion. The sample includes tens of thousands of clones, roughly 79% of them seen just once. Sequences were derived from CD4+ T cells from PBMCs cultured with SARS-CoV-2 spike peptides, sampled before COVID-19 vaccination. The receptors come from a human donor who received a COVID-19 vaccine.

The chain uses TRBV5-1 and TRBJ2-5; 8 bases line up with TRBD1. Germline V CDR1 and CDR2: SGHRS, YFSETQ. The junction had 6 bases not matched to a gene; V was cut back by 0 bases and J by 5 bases. The CDR3 has 15 residues. The CDR3 DNA reads TGCGCCAGCAGCTTGGTGGCAGGGGGCGGGGAGACCCAGTACTTC. Protein sequence: CASSLVAGGGETQYF.

This sequence joins TRBV5-1 and TRBJ1-2; TRBD1 is a possible D gene (5 bases). Germline CDR1 and CDR2: SGHRS and YFSETQ. V dropped 2 bases and J dropped 8 bases, with 25 bases sitting between them. The CDR3 runs to 17 residues. The CDR3 loop is CASSFLSGTATGIGYTF. CDR3 sequence (DNA): TGCGCCAGCAGCTTCCTGTCCGGGACGGCTACCGGGATAGGCTACACCTTC. Together with reference TRBV5-1 and TRBJ1-2, the CDR3 gives the full variable domain: KAGVTQTPRYLIKTRGQQVTLSCSPISGHRSVSWYQQTPGQGLQFLFEYFSETQRNKGNFPGRFSGRQFSNSRSEMNVSTLELGDSALYLCASSFLSGTATGIGYTFGSGTRLTVV.

V usage is TRBV10-1 and J usage is TRBJ1-5; D call uncertain. The V gene's germline CDR1 is WNHNN and CDR2 SYGVQD (reference sequence). The length of the CDR3 is 13 residues. V lost 9 bases to trimming and J lost 4 bases, with 13 bases between them. CDR3 DNA sequence: TGCGCCAGTTCCCAGGACGGAAATCAGCCCCAGCATTTT. This encodes CASSQDGNQPQHF.

This clone was seen only a few times. The chain combines TRBV18 with TRBJ1-1, with D tentatively TRBD1 (5 bases). CDR3 length: 14 amino acids. The V gene lost 4 bases and the J gene lost 0 bases, with 9 bases spanning the gap. Germline V lookup: CDR1 KGHSH, CDR2 LQKENI. The CDR3 sequence: CASSLDILNTEAFF. The CDR3 nucleotides read TGTGCCAGCTCACTGGACATCTTGAACACTGAAGCTTTCTTT.

This chain uses TRBV12-3 or TRBV12-4 with TRBJ2-3; TRBD2 might be the D (5 bases). Trimming pared 7 bases from V and 3 bases from J, leaving 11 bases between. The CDR3 sequence is 13 residues long. The CDR3 is CASTLRRTDTQYF. CDR3 nucleotide sequence: TGTGCCAGCACCCTCAGGAGGACAGATACGCAGTATTTT.

The chain carries TRBV7-3 and TRBJ2-5; 16 bases map to TRBD2. The germline CDR1 and CDR2 sequences are SGHTA and FQGTGA. The junction had 3 bases not matched to a gene; V was cut back by 6 bases and J by 2 bases. The CDR3 is 16 residues long. CDR3 sequence reads: CASSKGLAGGQETQYF. The CDR3 DNA sequence: TGTGCCAGCAGTAAGGGACTAGCGGGGGGGCAAGAGACCCAGTACTTC.

The chain is built from TRBV7-9 and TRBJ2-3; the D is unclear. The germline V and J ends were trimmed by 5 bases and 5 bases, with 17 bases remaining between them. This CDR3 region has 15 residues. In germline, CDR1 is SEHNR, CDR2 FQNEAQ (reference sequence). CDR3 nucleotides: TGTGCCAGCAGCCGAACCAATCCCCCTGGAGATACGCAGTATTTT. Translation: CASSRTNPPGDTQYF.

This clone was found a few times. The rearrangement uses TRBV30 and TRBJ1-3, with TRBD1 matching 7 bases. Trimming cost V 4 bases and J 0 bases; bases outside gene matches: 6. This CDR3 has 15 amino acids. Germline V lookup: CDR1 GTSNPN, CDR2 SVGIG (reference sequence). CDR3 DNA: TGTGCCTGGATGACAGGGAGTAGCTCTGGAAACACCATATATTTT. The encoded protein is CAWMTGSSSGNTIYF. The full variable domain, with the rest looked up from reference TRBV30 and TRBJ1-3, is SQTIHQWPATLVQPVGSPLSLECTVEGTSNPNLYWYRQAAGRGLQLLFYSVGIGQISSEVPQNLSASRPQDRQFILSSKKLLLSDSGFYLCAWMTGSSSGNTIYFGEGSWLTVV.

V usage is TRBV24-1 and J usage is TRBJ2-3; D is ambiguous. Trimming took 4 bases from V and 4 from J, leaving 8 bases between them. Germline V gene lookup returns CDR1 KGHDR and CDR2 SFDVKD. This CDR3 spans 13 amino acids. The CDR3 region is CATSDPPADTQYF. CDR3 bases: TGTGCCACCAGTGACCCGCCGGCAGATACGCAGTATTTT.

The CDR3 protein is CASSEVGDGTTEAFF. CDR3 in DNA: TGTGCCAGCAGTGAGGTGGGGGACGGAACAACAGAAGCTTTCTTT. The chain has TRBV6-4 and TRBJ1-1; the D gene is possibly TRBD1 (5 bases). Germline CDR1 MRHNA, CDR2 SNTAGT. Trimming left V 3 bases short and J 8 bases short, with 19 bases between. CDR3 length: 15 amino acids.